The entry below gives a single TCR beta chain sequence along with its context. Since no conserved phenylalanine or tryptophan closes the CDR3, a read error is the likely cause. A constant-region primer primed TCR beta cDNA synthesis from roughly 500 ng of total RNA. Employing slightly modified ARM-PCR, three nested multiplex PCR rounds were run, and these gave rise to the TCR beta libraries. MiXCR was run by TCRdb on the multiplex PCR reads, yielding one entry per CDR3 protein. The sample has fewer than 70,000 distinct CDR3 sequences; less than 85% are singletons. This record comes from a study of tumor-infiltrating lymphocytes in primary liver carcinoma. Scientists recovered RNA and DNA together from around 20-30 mg of unsorted bulk tissue. The source of this sequence is a man between 35 and 55 years old with primary liver carcinoma and hepatitis B virus infection. Sequencing input: liver tumor tissue from sampling region 2. The subset denotes: tumor region T2, inferior pole.

DNA of the CDR3: TGTGCCAGCAGTCCCATAGGCGGGGGGGAACAGTACTAC. Residues: CASSPIGGGEQYY. The chain has TRBV12-3 or TRBV12-4 and TRBJ2-7; 9 bases align to TRBD2. This CDR3 is 13 amino acids long. The V segment lost 5 bases and the J segment 10 bases; nucleotides outside the gene matches: 9.